This T cell receptor beta chain was obtained from a study of blood T cell repertoires in COVID-19. Study-wide background: Collection of acute and convalescent COVID-19 samples took place in the United States, Italy and Spain. The cDNA or gDNA used as material had been derived from T cells, B-cell-depleted T cells, or PBMCs.

Per the study methods: Nucleated cell counts were estimated from reference gene primer amplification. Method: immunoSEQ multiplex PCR; TCRdb's copy keeps in-frame clones and lacks some. V, J and clone size were drawn from that table, and D and trimming were deduced from the DNA. This table has roughly 73,000 clones, 86% appearing once. Trimming took 5 bases from V and 2 from J, leaving 13 bases between them. CDR3 length equals 15 residues. Germline values: CDR1 LGHNA, CDR2 YSLEER. This TCR was recovered from a man between 65 and 79 years old with active COVID-19. The source material was peripheral blood. The chain joins TRBV4-3 to TRBJ2-1; D is possibly TRBD2 (5 bases). The CDR3 region is CASSEVRAPYNEQFF. CDR3 sequence (DNA): TGCGCCAGCAGCGAAGTGAGGGCCCCCTACAATGAGCAGTTCTTC.